Listed here is a single T cell receptor (beta chain). This record belongs to a study of blood T cell repertoires in COVID-19. About the study: Acute and convalescent COVID-19 specimens originated in the United States, Italy and Spain.

In the authors' workflow: Reference gene primer amplification in the assay estimated nucleated cell counts. Profiled with immunoSEQ multiplex PCR; TCRdb holds only in-frame clones, not every one. That table is the source of V, J and clone size, and D and trimming were worked out from the DNA. This table holds 100,000 to 150,000 clones, 85% found once. The CDR3 spans 14 residues. Germline lookup yields CDR1 PRHDT and CDR2 FYEKMQ (reference sequence). V lost 4 bases, J lost 9 bases, and 5 bases stayed unmatched. The TCR was taken from an elderly woman with acute or convalescent COVID-19. The chain employs TRBV13 and TRBJ1-6; 8 nucleotides agree with TRBD1. The specimen was peripheral blood. CDR3 residues: CASSYNRGGSPLHF. The CDR3 DNA follows: TGTGCCAGCAGCTACAACAGGGGGGGTTCACCCCTCCACTTT. The entire variable domain, with the rest obtained from reference TRBV13 and TRBJ1-6, is as follows: AAGVIQSPRHLIKEKRETATLKCYPIPRHDTVYWYQQGPGQDPQFLISFYEKMQSDKGSIPDRFSAQQFSDYHSELNMSSLELGDSALYFCASSYNRGGSPLHFGNGTRLTVT.